The 3 T cell receptor beta chains in this list originate from one sample, sequenced in a study of T cell repertoires in cytomegalovirus infection. From the reads, TCRdb called clonotypes with MiXCR, one entry per CDR3 protein. Counted here are a few hundred thousand distinct CDR3 sequences, 40% occurring once; the ten biggest clones make up about 46%. Their antigens remain unidentified. The sequenced sample was cultured PBMCs, obtained from culture after CMV antigen stimulation. The receptors shown here come from a human donor in good health (CMV status not recorded). Some clones in this sample may be carry-over from other donors' samples.

This clonotype has just a few counts. The chain recombines TRBV12-3 or TRBV12-4 with TRBJ1-1; 7 positions match TRBD1. V lost 7 bases and J lost 6; bases outside the gene matches: 11. This CDR3 is 14 amino acids long. The CDR3, as DNA: TGTGCCAGCACCCCCGGACAGGCAGGAGCTGAAGCTTTCTTT. Encoded protein: CASTPGQAGAEAFF.

This chain joins TRBV6-6 and TRBJ1-1, with 9 bases identical to TRBD1. J was trimmed by 7 bases and V by 0 bases; bases with no gene match: 9. CDR3 length equals 16 residues. Germline V gene data show CDR1 as MNHNY and CDR2 as SVGAGI (reference sequence). DNA for the CDR3: TGTGCCAGCAGTTACTCACTAACAGGGGGCGTTGATGAAGCTTTCTTT. This gives the protein CASSYSLTGGVDEAFF.

The chain is built from TRBV19 and TRBJ1-6; D possibly corresponds to TRBD1 (5 bases). CDR1 and CDR2 from the germline V gene are LNHDA and SQIVND (reference sequence). The CDR3 totals 15 residues. Trimming took off 7 bases at V and 9 bases at J, with 19 bases between the two ends. This CDR3 reads CASKRGMGDISPLHF. CDR3 DNA sequence: TGTGCCAGTAAGCGTGGCATGGGGGATATTTCACCCCTCCACTTT.